The clone carrying this T cell receptor beta chain was recorded once. CDR1 MRHNA and CDR2 SNTAGT come from the germline V gene. The CDR3 covers 15 residues. V trimming: 5 bases; J trimming: 4 bases; junction bases outside the gene matches: 7. It was genomic DNA that served as the template for profiling TCR beta VDJ and CDR3. Using its own MiXCR run on the reads, TCRdb lists one record per CDR3 protein. The data hold around 150,000 distinct CDR3 sequences, with 65% to 75% observed a single time. The data were obtained in a study of CD8+CD57+ T cells in acquired aplastic anemia. Patients chosen for sequencing had CD8+CD57+ cells that had expanded, as shown by flow cytometry.

The chain is built from TRBV6-4 and TRBJ2-2, with 7 bases aligning to TRBD1. The TCR sequence derives from a human donor with aplastic anemia. The sequenced material came from sorted CD4+, CD8+, or CD8+CD57+ T cells (not recorded which) from PBMCs. The CDR3 DNA is TGTGCCAGCAGTTACGGGACAGAACTCACCGGGGAGCTGTTTTTT. Protein sequence: CASSYGTELTGELFF.